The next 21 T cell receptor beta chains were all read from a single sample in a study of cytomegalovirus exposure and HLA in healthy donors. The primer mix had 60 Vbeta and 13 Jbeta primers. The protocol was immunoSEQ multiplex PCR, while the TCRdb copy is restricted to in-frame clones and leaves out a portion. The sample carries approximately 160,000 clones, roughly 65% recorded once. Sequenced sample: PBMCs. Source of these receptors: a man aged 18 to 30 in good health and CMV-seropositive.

The CDR3 spells CASRQRAQETQYF. Here the CDR3 DNA reads TGCGCCAGCAGGCAGCGGGCCCAAGAGACCCAGTACTTC. This rearrangement joins TRBV10-2 to TRBJ2-5; D is perhaps TRBD2 (6 bases). Trimming shortened V by 6 bases and J by 1 base, and 9 bases separated the two germline ends. CDR3 length: 13 amino acids. Germline V gene sequence: CDR1 WSHSY, CDR2 SAAADI.

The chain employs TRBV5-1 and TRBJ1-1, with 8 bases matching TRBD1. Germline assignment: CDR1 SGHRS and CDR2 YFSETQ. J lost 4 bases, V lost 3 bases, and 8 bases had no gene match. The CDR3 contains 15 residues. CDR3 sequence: CASSSQGARGTEAFF. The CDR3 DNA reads TGCGCCAGCAGCTCCCAGGGGGCAAGAGGCACTGAAGCTTTCTTT.

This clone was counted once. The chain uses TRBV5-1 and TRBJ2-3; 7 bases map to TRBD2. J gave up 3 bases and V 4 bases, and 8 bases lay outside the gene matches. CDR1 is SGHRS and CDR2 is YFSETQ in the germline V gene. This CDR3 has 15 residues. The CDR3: CASSQAGPWTDTQYF. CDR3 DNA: TGCGCCAGCAGCCAAGCGGGACCCTGGACAGATACGCAGTATTTT.

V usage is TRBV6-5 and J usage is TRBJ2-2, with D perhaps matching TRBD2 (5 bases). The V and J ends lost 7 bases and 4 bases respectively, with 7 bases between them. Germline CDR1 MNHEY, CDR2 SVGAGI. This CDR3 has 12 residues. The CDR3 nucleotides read TGTGCCAGCACCAGCGGCACCGGGGAGCTGTTTTTT. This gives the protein CASTSGTGELFF.

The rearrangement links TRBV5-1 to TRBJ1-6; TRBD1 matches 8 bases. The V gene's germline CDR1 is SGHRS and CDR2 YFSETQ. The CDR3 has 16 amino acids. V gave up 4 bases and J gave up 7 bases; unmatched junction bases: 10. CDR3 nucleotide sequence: TGCGCCAGCAGCATAGGACAGGGAGTGGGAAATTCACCCCTCCACTTT. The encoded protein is CASSIGQGVGNSPLHF. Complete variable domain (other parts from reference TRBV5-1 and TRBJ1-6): KAGVTQTPRYLIKTRGQQVTLSCSPISGHRSVSWYQQTPGQGLQFLFEYFSETQRNKGNFPGRFSGRQFSNSRSEMNVSTLELGDSALYLCASSIGQGVGNSPLHFGNGTRLTVT.

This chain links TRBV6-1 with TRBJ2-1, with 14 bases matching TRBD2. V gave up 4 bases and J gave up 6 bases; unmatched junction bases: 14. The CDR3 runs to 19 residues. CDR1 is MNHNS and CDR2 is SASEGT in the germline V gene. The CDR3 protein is CASSGSVRGLAGVINEQFF. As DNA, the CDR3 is TGTGCCAGCAGTGGTTCGGTGAGGGGACTAGCGGGGGTTATCAATGAGCAGTTCTTC.

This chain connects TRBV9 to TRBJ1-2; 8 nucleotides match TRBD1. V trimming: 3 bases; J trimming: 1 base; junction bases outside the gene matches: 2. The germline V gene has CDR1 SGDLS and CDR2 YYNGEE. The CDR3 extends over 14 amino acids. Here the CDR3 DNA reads TGTGCCAGCAGCGGACAGGGGTTTAACTATGGCTACACCTTC. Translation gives CASSGQGFNYGYTF.

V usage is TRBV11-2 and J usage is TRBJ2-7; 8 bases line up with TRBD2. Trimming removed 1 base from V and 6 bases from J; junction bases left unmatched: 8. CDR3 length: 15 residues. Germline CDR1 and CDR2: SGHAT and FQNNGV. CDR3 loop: CASSLGPGGASEQYV. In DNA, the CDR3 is TGTGCCAGCAGCTTAGGACCCGGGGGGGCTAGCGAGCAGTACGTC.

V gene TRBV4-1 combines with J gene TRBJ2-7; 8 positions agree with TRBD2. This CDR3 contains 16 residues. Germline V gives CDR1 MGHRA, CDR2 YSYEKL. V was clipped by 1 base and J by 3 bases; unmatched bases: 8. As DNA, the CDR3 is TGCGCCAGCAGCCAAGCCCCGGGACTAGATGTCTACGAGCAGTACGTC. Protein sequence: CASSQAPGLDVYEQYV.

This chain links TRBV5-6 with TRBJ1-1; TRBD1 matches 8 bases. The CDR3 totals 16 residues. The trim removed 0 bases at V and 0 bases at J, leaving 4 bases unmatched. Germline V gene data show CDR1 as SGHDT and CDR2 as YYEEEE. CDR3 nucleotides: TGTGCCAGCAGCTTGGACAGGGGGGCTCTGAACACTGAAGCTTTCTTT. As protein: CASSLDRGALNTEAFF.

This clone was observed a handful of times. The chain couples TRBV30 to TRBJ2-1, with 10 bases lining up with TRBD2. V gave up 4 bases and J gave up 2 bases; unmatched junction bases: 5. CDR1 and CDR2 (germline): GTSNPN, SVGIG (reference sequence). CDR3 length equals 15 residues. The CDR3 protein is CAWTSGGPPYNEQFF. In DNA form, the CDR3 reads TGTGCCTGGACTAGCGGGGGTCCCCCCTACAATGAGCAGTTCTTC.

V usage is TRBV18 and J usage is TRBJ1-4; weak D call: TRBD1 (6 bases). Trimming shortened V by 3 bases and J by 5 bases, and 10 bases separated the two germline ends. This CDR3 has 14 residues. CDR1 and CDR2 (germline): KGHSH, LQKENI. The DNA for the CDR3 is TGTGCCAGCTCACCTACCGACAGGAATGAAAAACTGTTTTTT. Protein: CASSPTDRNEKLFF.

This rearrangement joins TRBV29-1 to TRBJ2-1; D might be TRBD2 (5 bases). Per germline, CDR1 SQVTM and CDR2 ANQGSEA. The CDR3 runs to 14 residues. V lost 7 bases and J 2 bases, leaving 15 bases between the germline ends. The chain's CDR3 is CSAESLATYNEQFF. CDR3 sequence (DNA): TGCAGCGCCGAATCTCTAGCAACCTACAATGAGCAGTTCTTC.

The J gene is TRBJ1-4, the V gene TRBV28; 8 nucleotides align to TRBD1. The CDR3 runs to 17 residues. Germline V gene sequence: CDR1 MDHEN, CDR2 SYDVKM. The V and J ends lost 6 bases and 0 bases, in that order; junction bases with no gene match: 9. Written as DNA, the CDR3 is TGTGCCAGCAGCCCTCCTAGACAGGGGACAACTAATGAAAAACTGTTTTTT. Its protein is CASSPPRQGTTNEKLFF.

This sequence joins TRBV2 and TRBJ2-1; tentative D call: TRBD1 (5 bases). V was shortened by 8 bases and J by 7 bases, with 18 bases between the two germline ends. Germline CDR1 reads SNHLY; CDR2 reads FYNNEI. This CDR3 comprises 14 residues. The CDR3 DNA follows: TGTGCCAGCTTCGACAGTTCCCAAGGGAATGAGCAGTTCTTC. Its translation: CASFDSSQGNEQFF.

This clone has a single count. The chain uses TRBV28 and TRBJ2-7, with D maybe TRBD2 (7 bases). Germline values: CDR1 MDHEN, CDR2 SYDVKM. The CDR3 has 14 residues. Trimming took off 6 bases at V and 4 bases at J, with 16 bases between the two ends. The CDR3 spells CASSYKGGGYEQYV. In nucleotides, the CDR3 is TGTGCCAGCAGCTATAAAGGGGGGGGGTACGAGCAGTACGTC.

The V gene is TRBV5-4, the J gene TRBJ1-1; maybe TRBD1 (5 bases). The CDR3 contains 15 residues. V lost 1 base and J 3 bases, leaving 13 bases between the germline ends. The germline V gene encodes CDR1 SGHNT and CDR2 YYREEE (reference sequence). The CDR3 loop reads CASSLPGRADTEAFF. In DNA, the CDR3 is TGTGCCAGCAGCTTGCCGGGCAGGGCTGACACTGAAGCTTTCTTT.

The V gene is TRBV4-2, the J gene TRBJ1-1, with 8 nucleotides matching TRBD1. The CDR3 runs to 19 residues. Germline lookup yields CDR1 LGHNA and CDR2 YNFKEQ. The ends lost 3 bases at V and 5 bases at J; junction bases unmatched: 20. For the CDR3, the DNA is TGTGCCAGCAGCCACGCGGTTCGGGCCGCCCAGGGGGCCGGAACTGAAGCTTTCTTT. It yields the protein CASSHAVRAAQGAGTEAFF.

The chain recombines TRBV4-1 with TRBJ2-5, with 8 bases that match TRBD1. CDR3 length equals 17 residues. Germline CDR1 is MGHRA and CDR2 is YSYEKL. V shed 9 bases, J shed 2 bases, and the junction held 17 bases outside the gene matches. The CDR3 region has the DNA TGCGCCAGATCCGACCCTCTACAGGGGGGAAGACAAGAGACCCAGTACTTC. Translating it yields CARSDPLQGGRQETQYF.

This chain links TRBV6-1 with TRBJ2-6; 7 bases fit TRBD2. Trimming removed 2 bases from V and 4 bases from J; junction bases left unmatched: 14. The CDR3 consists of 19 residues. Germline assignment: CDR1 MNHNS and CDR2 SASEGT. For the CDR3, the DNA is TGTGCCAGCAGTGAATTGGCCAGGGAGGGTGGACGAGGGGCCAACGTCCTGACTTTC. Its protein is CASSELAREGGRGANVLTF.

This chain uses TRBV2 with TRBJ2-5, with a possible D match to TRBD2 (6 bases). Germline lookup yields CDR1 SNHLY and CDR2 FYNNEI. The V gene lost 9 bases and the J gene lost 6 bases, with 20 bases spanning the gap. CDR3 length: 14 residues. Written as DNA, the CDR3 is TGTGCCAGTCGGTTGGGCAGCGGGCCCCAGACCCAGTACTTC. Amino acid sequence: CASRLGSGPQTQYF. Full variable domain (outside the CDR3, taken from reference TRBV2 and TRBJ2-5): EPEVTQTPSHQVTQMGQEVILRCVPISNHLYFYWYRQILGQKVEFLVSFYNNEISEKSEIFDDQFSVERPDGSNFTLKIRSTKLEDSAMYFCASRLGSGPQTQYFGPGTRLLVL.